These 17 T cell receptor beta chains were all obtained from the same sample, sequenced in a study of cytomegalovirus exposure and HLA in healthy donors. PCR was performed using 60 Vbeta and 13 Jbeta primers. Some clones are missing from TCRdb's copy, which holds only in-frame ones; the method was immunoSEQ multiplex PCR. This table lists approximately 79,000 clones. The sample was PBMCs. The receptor set was obtained from a man aged 35-49 years in good health and CMV-seronegative.

This rearrangement joins TRBV6-6 to TRBJ1-1; D not resolved. V dropped 6 bases and J dropped 0 bases, with 11 bases sitting between them. CDR1 and CDR2 from the germline V gene are MNHNY and SVGAGI (reference sequence). The CDR3 spans 14 residues. In DNA form, the CDR3 reads TGTGCCAGCAGGATGGAGCATTTGAACACTGAAGCTTTCTTT. It yields the protein CASRMEHLNTEAFF.

The chain has TRBV4-3 and TRBJ1-4; TRBD1 aligns across 7 bases. Germline values: CDR1 LGHNA, CDR2 YSLEER. This CDR3 contains 15 residues. With 0 bases clipped from V and 5 bases from J, the junction kept 3 bases outside the gene matches. The CDR3 region has the DNA TGCGCCAGCAGCCAAGATCCCAGGGGGAATGAAAAACTGTTTTTT. The encoded protein is CASSQDPRGNEKLFF.

This chain links TRBV5-6 with TRBJ2-1; the match to TRBD1 covers 12 bases. The length of the CDR3 is 17 residues. V was clipped by 1 base and J by 7 bases; unmatched bases: 9. CDR1 is SGHDT and CDR2 is YYEEEE in the germline V gene. The CDR3 reads CASSLLQGTGGFNEQFF. As DNA, the CDR3 is TGTGCCAGCAGCTTGCTTCAAGGGACAGGGGGCTTTAATGAGCAGTTCTTC.

The chain recombines TRBV6-5 with TRBJ1-3, with D unresolved. Germline V gives CDR1 MNHEY, CDR2 SVGAGI. The CDR3 spans 12 residues. The CDR3 loop is CDLFEAGNTIYF. The CDR3 DNA is TGTGACCTCTTTGAGGCTGGAAACACCATATATTTT.

This sequence joins TRBV27 and TRBJ1-1; D perhaps matches TRBD1 (5 bases). The CDR3 is 15 amino acids. The V end was cut by 6 bases, the J end by 1 base, with 15 bases between. The V gene's germline CDR1 is MNHEY and CDR2 SMNVEV (reference sequence). The CDR3 bases are TGTGCCAGCAGCGTCATAGGCGGGGGGAACACTGAAGCTTTCTTT. This encodes CASSVIGGGNTEAFF.

J is TRBJ2-2 and V is TRBV5-1; D remains ambiguous. The CDR3 totals 11 residues. Trimming cost V 8 bases and J 5 bases, with 7 bases left between them. The V gene's germline CDR1 is SGHRS and CDR2 YFSETQ. In DNA, the CDR3 is TGCGCCAGTCGAGAAACCGGGGAGCTGTTTTTT. Translated: CASRETGELFF.

The V and J genes are TRBV5-6 and TRBJ1-2, with D maybe TRBD1 (6 bases). V lost 10 bases, J lost 4 bases, and 23 bases lay in between. The CDR3 extends over 15 amino acids. The germline CDR1 and CDR2 sequences are SGHDT and YYEEEE. As DNA, the CDR3 is TGTGCCGCCCATATAGGGGGTGGGCCACCCTATGGCTACACCTTC. As protein: CAAHIGGGPPYGYTF.

The genes are TRBV9 and TRBJ1-2; possibly TRBD1 for D (6 bases). There are 15 residues in the CDR3. V lost 3 bases, J lost 3 bases, and 15 bases lay in between. Germline V gives CDR1 SGDLS, CDR2 YYNGEE. This CDR3 reads CASSAGRDTYYGYTF. CDR3 sequence (DNA): TGTGCCAGCAGCGCAGGCCGGGACACTTACTATGGCTACACCTTC. Full variable domain (remainder filled in from reference TRBV9 and TRBJ1-2): DSGVTQTPKHLITATGQRVTLRCSPRSGDLSVYWYQQSLDQGLQFLIQYYNGEERAKGNILERFSAQQFPDLHSELNLSSLELGDSALYFCASSAGRDTYYGYTFGSGTRLTVV.

The chain combines TRBV7-2 with TRBJ2-7, with 7 bases that match TRBD1. This CDR3 is built from 14 residues. CDR1 and CDR2 (germline): SGHTA, FQGNSA. V shed 4 bases and J 1 base; nucleotides not matched to a gene: 4. The CDR3 DNA is TGTGCCAGCAGCTCCCGACAGGGTTCCTACGAGCAGTACTTC. Protein product: CASSSRQGSYEQYF.

The chain employs TRBV14 and TRBJ2-1; 7 positions agree with TRBD1. The CDR3 loop spans 15 amino acids. Looked up from germline, CDR1 is SGHDN and CDR2 is FVKESK. Trimming removed 5 bases from V and 4 bases from J; junction bases left unmatched: 8. The CDR3 DNA reads TGTGCCAGCAGCGGTTGGGACAGTGAATACAATGAGCAGTTCTTC. It yields the protein CASSGWDSEYNEQFF.

The rearrangement joins TRBV9 to TRBJ2-1, with 13 bases aligning to TRBD2. Losses at the gene ends were 4 bases for V and 6 bases for J; bases not matched to a gene: 7. Per the germline V gene, CDR1 is SGDLS and CDR2 is YYNGEE. The CDR3 extends over 16 amino acids. In nucleotides, the CDR3 is TGTGCCAGCAGCTCGACTAGCGGGAGGATAGGCAATGAGCAGTTCTTC. Its translation is CASSSTSGRIGNEQFF.

V and J are TRBV19 and TRBJ2-1; 10 bases are a match to TRBD1. Trimming at V came to 2 bases and at J to 5 bases, leaving 6 bases not matched to a gene. Germline V CDR1 and CDR2: LNHDA, SQIVND (reference sequence). The CDR3 runs to 16 residues. CDR3 sequence: CASSISGTGAHNEQFF. CDR3 sequence (DNA): TGTGCCAGTAGTATAAGCGGGACAGGGGCTCACAATGAGCAGTTCTTC.

The chain uses TRBV6-5 and TRBJ2-7; possibly TRBD1 for D (6 bases). The CDR3 is made up of 16 amino acids. Germline CDR1 and CDR2: MNHEY and SVGAGI. Trimming pared 0 bases from V and 5 bases from J, leaving 17 bases between. CDR3 nucleotide sequence: TGTGCCAGCAGTTACTCTCCAGGGGTGGGTTTCGACGAGCAGTACTTC. This gives the protein CASSYSPGVGFDEQYF.

The rearrangement joins TRBV27 to TRBJ2-6; D might be TRBD1 (6 bases). Germline V gene lookup returns CDR1 MNHEY and CDR2 SMNVEV (reference sequence). V was trimmed by 6 bases and J by 2 bases, leaving 14 bases between them. This CDR3 is built from 16 residues. CDR3 DNA sequence: TGTGCCAGCAGCCCCAGGGGAACGCCTGGGGCCAACGTCCTGACTTTC. Encoded protein: CASSPRGTPGANVLTF.

The rearrangement uses TRBV7-9 and TRBJ1-6; 8 nucleotides agree with TRBD1. Germline V gene data show CDR1 as SEHNR and CDR2 as FQNEAQ (reference sequence). J was trimmed by 9 bases and V by 3 bases; bases with no gene match: 10. The CDR3 extends over 16 amino acids. The CDR3 DNA reads as TGTGCCAGCAGCTTTGACCTCGGACAGGGTAGTTCACCCCTCCACTTT. This encodes CASSFDLGQGSSPLHF.

The CDR3 reads CASSAVGFTSGWTEAFF. CDR3 sequence (DNA): TGCGCCAGCAGCGCGGTCGGGTTTACGTCGGGGTGGACTGAAGCTTTCTTT. The chain recombines TRBV5-1 with TRBJ1-1; unclear D gene. In germline, CDR1 is SGHRS, CDR2 YFSETQ. V was trimmed by 4 bases and J by 5 bases, leaving 24 bases between them. This CDR3 comprises 17 residues.

The V call is TRBV5-1, the J call TRBJ1-3; 7 bases line up with TRBD1. The CDR3 extends over 13 amino acids. The J segment lost 6 bases and the V segment lost 4 bases, leaving 4 bases of the junction unmatched. CDR1 and CDR2 from the germline V gene are SGHRS and YFSETQ. In DNA form, the CDR3 reads TGCGCCAGCAGCCTGGGACAGCTAAACACCATATATTTT. As protein: CASSLGQLNTIYF.